Below, 10 T cell receptor beta chains from the same sample are listed, as sequenced in a study of Ad26.COV2.S vaccination and SARS-CoV-2 variants. TCRdb's table, derived via immunoSEQ multiplex PCR, lists solely in-frame clones and lacks some. The sample lists about 440,000 clones, about nine tenths occurring once. The treatment: roughly 19 received Ad26.COV2.S at low or high dose, single or two shots; about 5 received placebo; per-sample allocation not given. Repertoires come from day 63 after the first vaccine or placebo injection. This specimen was peripheral blood, taken in a trial of Ad26.COV2.S vaccine versus placebo. These receptors all stem from a person aged 18 to 59 who received the Ad26.COV2.S COVID-19 vaccine or a placebo.

This clone has just one count. Here the CDR3 reads CASSLTGDTEAFF. Here the CDR3 DNA reads TGTGCCAGCAGTTTGACCGGAGACACTGAAGCTTTCTTT. This chain connects TRBV12-3 or TRBV12-4 to TRBJ1-1; D unresolved. The CDR3 length is 13 residues. With 3 bases removed from V and 3 bases from J, the gap between germline ends came to 8 bases.

The V and J genes are TRBV7-2 and TRBJ2-1; 12 nucleotides align to TRBD2. Germline V gene sequence: CDR1 SGHTA, CDR2 FQGNSA. The CDR3 has 16 amino acids. V was pared by 3 bases and J by 6 bases, with 6 bases of the junction left unmatched. The DNA for the CDR3 is TGTGCCAGCAGCTTCTCTAGCGGGAGGGCCCCCAATGAGCAGTTCTTC. It specifies CASSFSSGRAPNEQFF.

Concerning this clone itself: Germline and junction disagree at one end, which may indicate a read error. The chain is built from TRBV7-2 and TRBJ1-6, with D perhaps TRBD1 (5 bases). The CDR3 sequence is 15 residues long. Germline V gene sequence: CDR1 SGHTA, CDR2 FQGNSA. CDR3 amino acids: CASSTSRDYYSPLHF. CDR3 DNA sequence: TGTGCCAGCAGCACAAGCCGGGACTATTATTCACCCCTCCACTTT.

V is TRBV30 and J is TRBJ2-2; no clear D gene. The CDR3 is 14 residues long. Trimming pared 1 base from V and 5 bases from J, leaving 11 bases between. CDR1 GTSNPN and CDR2 SVGIG come from the germline V gene (reference sequence). The CDR3, as DNA: TGTGCCTGGAGTGGGGTCGGAATGACCGGGGAGCTGTTTTTT. Its translation is CAWSGVGMTGELFF.

The rearrangement links TRBV9 to TRBJ1-2; 8 bases map to TRBD1. Unmatched junction bases numbered 1, after V lost 1 base and J lost 8 bases. Germline V gene sequence: CDR1 SGDLS, CDR2 YYNGEE. The CDR3 has 12 amino acids. The CDR3 loop reads CASSVPGGGYTF. The DNA for the CDR3 is TGTGCCAGCAGCGTACCAGGGGGCGGCTACACCTTC.

V is TRBV11-2 and J is TRBJ2-3, with D possibly being TRBD1 (5 bases). Trimming removed 2 bases at V and 2 bases at J, with 11 bases between. CDR3 size: 15 residues. The germline V gene has CDR1 SGHAT and CDR2 FQNNGV. The CDR3, as DNA: TGTGCCAGCAGCTTATCGTTCAGGGACACAGATACGCAGTATTTT. Amino acids: CASSLSFRDTDTQYF.

V and J are TRBV30 and TRBJ1-1, with D perhaps matching TRBD1 (6 bases). Per germline, CDR1 GTSNPN and CDR2 SVGIG (reference sequence). Trimming removed 0 bases at V and 0 bases at J, with 11 bases between. The CDR3 length is 15 residues. The DNA for the CDR3 is TGTGCCTGGAGTGTAACAGGGAGTGTGAACACTGAAGCTTTCTTT. It translates to CAWSVTGSVNTEAFF.

V gene TRBV9 combines with J gene TRBJ2-2; D remains unclear. V was shortened by 1 base and J by 0 bases, with 13 bases between the two germline ends. The CDR3 is made up of 17 amino acids. The V gene's germline CDR1 is SGDLS and CDR2 YYNGEE. The CDR3 is CASSVPQAATNTGELFF. DNA for the CDR3: TGTGCCAGCAGCGTACCCCAGGCAGCGACGAACACCGGGGAGCTGTTTTTT.

The chain employs TRBV18 and TRBJ2-1, with D perhaps TRBD1 (6 bases). The germline gives CDR1 KGHSH, CDR2 LQKENI. V was pared by 4 bases and J by 8 bases, with 12 bases between. This CDR3 contains 13 residues. The CDR3 nucleotides read TGTGCCAGCTCACGACGGCGACAGGATGAGCAGTTCTTC. Translation gives CASSRRRQDEQFF.

Regarding this clone: Different DNA sequences within this sample yield the same CDR3. The V and J genes are TRBV7-3 and TRBJ2-3; D is undetermined. This CDR3 is built from 13 residues. The V end was cut by 1 base, the J end by 4 bases, with 6 bases between. Germline V gene data show CDR1 as SGHTA and CDR2 as FQGTGA. The CDR3 here is CASSLSRADTQYF. The CDR3 DNA follows: TGTGCCAGCAGCTTAAGTCGAGCAGATACGCAGTATTTT.